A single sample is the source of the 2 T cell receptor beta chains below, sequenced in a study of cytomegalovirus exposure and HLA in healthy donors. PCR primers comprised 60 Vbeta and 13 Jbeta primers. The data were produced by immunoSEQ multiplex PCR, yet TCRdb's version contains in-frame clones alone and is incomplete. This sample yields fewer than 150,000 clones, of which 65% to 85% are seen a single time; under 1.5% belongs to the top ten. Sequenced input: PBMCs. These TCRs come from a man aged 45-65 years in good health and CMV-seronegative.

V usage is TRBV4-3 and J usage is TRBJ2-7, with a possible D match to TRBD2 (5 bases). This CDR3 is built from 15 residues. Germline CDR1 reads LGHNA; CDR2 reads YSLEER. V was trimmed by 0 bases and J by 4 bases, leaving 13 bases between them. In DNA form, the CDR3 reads TGCGCCAGCAGCCAAGAGAGGGCCAGTTCTTACGAGCAGTACTTC. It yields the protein CASSQERASSYEQYF.

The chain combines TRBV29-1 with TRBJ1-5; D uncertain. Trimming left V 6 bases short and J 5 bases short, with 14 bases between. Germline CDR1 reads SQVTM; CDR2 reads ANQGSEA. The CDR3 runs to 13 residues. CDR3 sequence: CSVRASGDQPQHF. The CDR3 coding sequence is TGCAGCGTGCGGGCCTCAGGAGATCAGCCCCAGCATTTT.